This T cell receptor beta chain was documented in a study of blood T cell repertoires in COVID-19. Study overall: PBMCs, B-cell-depleted T cells, or T cells provided the cDNA or gDNA that made up the material.

The germline gives CDR1 SNHLY, CDR2 FYNNEI. V dropped 8 bases and J dropped 1; count of bases not matched to a gene: 5. CDR3 length: 15 residues. TCRdb keeps only in-frame clones here, not all; method: immunoSEQ multiplex PCR. This table holds 230,000 or so clones, roughly 76% found once. Seattle-derived patients entered the study during active infection and were followed longitudinally. The TCR sequence derives from a woman aged 80 or older with COVID-19, enrolled during active disease. The sequenced sample consisted of peripheral blood. The J gene is TRBJ2-2, the V gene TRBV2, with 9 bases matching TRBD1. The CDR3 protein is CASRGTGRNTGELFF. As DNA, the CDR3 is TGTGCCAGCCGGGGGACAGGGCGGAACACCGGGGAGCTGTTTTTT.